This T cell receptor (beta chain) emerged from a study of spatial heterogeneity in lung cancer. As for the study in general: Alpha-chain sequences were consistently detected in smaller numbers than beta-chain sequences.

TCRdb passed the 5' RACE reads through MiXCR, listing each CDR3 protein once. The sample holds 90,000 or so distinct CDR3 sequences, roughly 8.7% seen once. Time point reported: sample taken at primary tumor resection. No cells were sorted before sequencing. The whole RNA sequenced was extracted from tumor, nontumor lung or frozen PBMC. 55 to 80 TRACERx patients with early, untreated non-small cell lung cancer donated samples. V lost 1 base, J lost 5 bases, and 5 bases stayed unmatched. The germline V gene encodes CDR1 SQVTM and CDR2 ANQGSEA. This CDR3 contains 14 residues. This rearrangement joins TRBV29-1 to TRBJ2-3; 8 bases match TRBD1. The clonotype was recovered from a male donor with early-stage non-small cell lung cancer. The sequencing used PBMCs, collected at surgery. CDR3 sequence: CSVEVGRGLDTQYF. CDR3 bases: TGCAGCGTTGAAGTCGGCAGGGGGCTAGATACGCAGTATTTT.